The 2 T cell receptor beta chains below all came from one sample that was sequenced in a study of blood T cell repertoires in COVID-19. TCRdb's table, derived via immunoSEQ multiplex PCR, lists solely in-frame clones and lacks some. The sample holds about 160,000 clones; 78% are singletons and the top ten take about 15%. The specimen was peripheral blood. The receptors were gathered from a woman at least 80 years old with acute or convalescent COVID-19.

Comments on this clone: One end of the junction fails to match germline, which may point to a read error. The chain recombines TRBV7-7 with TRBJ2-5; 12 bases line up with TRBD2. Germline V lookup: CDR1 SSHAT, CDR2 FNYEAQ (reference sequence). This CDR3 has 16 residues. The CDR3 protein is CASSFQTLAGGETQYF. CDR3 DNA: TGTGCTAGCAGCTTTCAGACACTAGCGGGAGGAGAGACCCAGTACTTC.

About this clone itself: An end of the junction differs from the germline gene, which may be a read error. Other DNA sequences of this sample code for an identical CDR3. As DNA, the CDR3 is TGCGCCAGCAGCCCTTCGGAGCCCCAGCATTTT. Translation: CASSPSEPQHF. The chain uses TRBV28 and TRBJ1-5; D gene ambiguous. Germline CDR1 reads MDHEN; CDR2 reads SYDVKM. The CDR3 sequence is 11 residues long.